The clone carrying this TCR beta chain showed up just a few times. As yet, its antigen is unknown. The trim removed 4 bases at V and 11 bases at J, leaving 5 bases unmatched. Germline lookup yields CDR1 SGHDT and CDR2 YYEEEE. CDR3 length: 14 residues. This entry comes from a study of identical twins. Each donor (without exception) was a healthy Caucasian. Each CDR3 protein gets one entry after TCRdb re-called the 5' RACE reads with MiXCR. The sample lists 640,000 or so distinct CDR3 sequences; around 6% were seen once. General study points: There were fewer insertions in abundant cord blood beta clonotypes, but memory repertoires showed no such pattern.

Material for sequencing was naive T cells sorted from blood. The origin of this receptor is a young man in good health. This chain links TRBV5-6 with TRBJ1-6; TRBD1 matches 11 bases. The CDR3 bases are TGTGCCAGCAGCGGAAGGGACAGGGGGGCACCCCTCCACTTT. This encodes CASSGRDRGAPLHF.